This is a list of T cell receptor beta chains from one sample in a study of shared clonotypes between healthy human individuals. Data came from immunoSEQ multiplex PCR; TCRdb stores just in-frame clones and leaves some out. The sample contains under 1,100,000 clones, about 75% of which appear only once. Sequencing used memory CD4+ T cells sorted from blood. These TCRs come from a man aged 18 to 30 in good health. CDR3s include the opening cysteine and the closing phenylalanine or tryptophan. Each record gives: clone size, D gene, J gene, V gene, CDR3 DNA, CDR3 protein. D genes are given only for firm matches. Some rows mark clone size as missing; the rest say once, few, many or name a class of expanded clone.

- TRBD2 TRBJ2-1 TRBV6-6 TGTGCCAGCAGTAAAAAGCGGGATAGCTCCTACAATGAGCAGTTCTTC CASSKKRDSSYNEQFF
many - TRBJ1-1 TRBV13 TGTGCCAGCAGCAAGGGGAAGAACACTGAAGCTTTCTTT CASSKGKNTEAFF
- - TRBJ1-4 TRBV7-2 TGTGCCAGCAGCCGCCCACAGGGACTAGGTGAAAAACTGTTTTTT CASSRPQGLGEKLFF
- TRBD1 TRBJ1-5 TRBV6-1 TGTGCCAGCAGTGAATCAGGGGGCACCAATCAGCCCCAGCATTTT CASSESGGTNQPQHF
few - TRBJ2-5 TRBV5-1 TGCGCCAGCAGCTTGGAAGGAGTAGAAGAGACCCAGTACTTC CASSLEGVEETQYF
- TRBD2 TRBJ2-5 TRBV6-4 TGTGCCAGCAGTGAAGGTCGCCGTCTAGCGGGAGACGGGGAGACCCAGTACTTC CASSEGRRLAGDGETQYF
- - TRBJ1-1 TRBV30 TGTGCCTATAGGGGGAATGGGATGAACACTGAAGCTTTCTTT CAYRGNGMNTEAFF
- - TRBJ1-4 TRBV6-6 TGTGCCAGCAGTTACTCCCGAAGTGATCGGGCGGTTTTT CASSYSRSDRAVF
- TRBD2 TRBJ2-7 TRBV6-5 TGTGCCAGCAGTTGGCTAGCGGGCACCTACGAGCAGTACTTC CASSWLAGTYEQYF
- - TRBJ2-7 TRBV7-9 TGTGCCAGCAGCTTAGATGTCGGAATTGAGCAGTACTTC CASSLDVGIEQYF
- TRBD1 TRBJ2-2 TRBV5-1 TGCGCCAGCAGCTCGGACAGGGGTGGGGCCGGGGAGCTGTTTTTT CASSSDRGGAGELFF
many - TRBJ1-1 TRBV30 TGTGCCTGGACCTTACAGAACACTGAAGCTTTCTTT CAWTLQNTEAFF
- TRBD1 TRBJ1-2 TRBV19 TGTGCCAGTAGTCTCGGACAGGGGCGGGACTATGGCTACACCTTC CASSLGQGRDYGYTF
- - TRBJ1-1 TRBV5-4 TGTGCCAGCAGCTCAATAGGGAACACTGAAGCTTTCTTT CASSSIGNTEAFF